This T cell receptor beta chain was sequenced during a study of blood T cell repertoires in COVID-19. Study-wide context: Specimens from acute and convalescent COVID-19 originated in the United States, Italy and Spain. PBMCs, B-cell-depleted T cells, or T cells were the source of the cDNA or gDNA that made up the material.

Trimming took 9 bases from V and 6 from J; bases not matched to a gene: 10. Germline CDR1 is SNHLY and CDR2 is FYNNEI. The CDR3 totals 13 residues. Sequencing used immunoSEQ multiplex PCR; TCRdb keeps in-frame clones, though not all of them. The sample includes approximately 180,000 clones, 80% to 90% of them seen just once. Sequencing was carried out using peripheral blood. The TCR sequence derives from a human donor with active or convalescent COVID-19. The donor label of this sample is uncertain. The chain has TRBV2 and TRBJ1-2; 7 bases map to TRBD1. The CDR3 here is CASRSRQGHGYTF. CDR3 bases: TGTGCCAGTCGGTCTCGACAGGGACATGGCTACACCTTC.